Below, 21 T cell receptor beta chains from the same sample are listed, as sequenced in a study of T cell changes during pregnancy in multiple sclerosis. Some clones are missing from TCRdb's copy, which holds only in-frame ones; the method was immunoSEQ multiplex PCR. Of about 69,000 clones detected, roughly 93% appear once; the ten largest clones hold more than 1.3%. The material was peripheral blood, obtained in the third trimester of pregnancy. Every receptor here comes from a female donor with multiple sclerosis, enrolled in a pregnancy study.

The genes are TRBV5-6 and TRBJ1-5; D uncertain. V dropped 0 bases and J dropped 7 bases, with 11 bases sitting between them. CDR3 length: 14 amino acids. CDR1 is SGHDT, CDR2 YYEEEE, per germline. The CDR3 DNA reads as TGTGCCAGCAGCTTGGCCGGGAGCGGGCAGCCCCAGCATTTT. Its protein is CASSLAGSGQPQHF. The variable domain in full, with the rest retrieved from reference TRBV5-6 and TRBJ1-5, is DAGVTQSPTHLIKTRGQQVTLRCSPKSGHDTVSWYQQALGQGPQFIFQYYEEEERQRGNFPDRFSGHQFPNYSSELNVNALLLGDSALYLCASSLAGSGQPQHFGDGTRLSIL.

The J gene is TRBJ2-2, the V gene TRBV7-2, with TRBD2 identical over 13 bases. Germline V CDR1 and CDR2: SGHTA, FQGNSA. With V trimmed by 5 bases and J by 8 bases, 5 bases remained unmatched. This CDR3 comprises 15 residues. The CDR3 bases are TGTGCCAGCAGCGGACTAGCGGGGGATAAGGGGGAGCTGTTTTTT. It is translated as CASSGLAGDKGELFF. Variable domain in full (rest from reference TRBV7-2 and TRBJ2-2): GAGVSQSPSNKVTEKGKDVELRCDPISGHTALYWYRQSLGQGLEFLIYFQGNSAPDKSGLPSDRFSAERTGGSVSTLTIQRTQQEDSAVYLCASSGLAGDKGELFFGEGSRLTVL.

This chain joins TRBV19 and TRBJ2-3; D possibly corresponds to TRBD1 (5 bases). Trimming removed 0 bases at V and 14 bases at J, with 15 bases between. The CDR3 extends over 13 amino acids. The germline V gene has CDR1 LNHDA and CDR2 SQIVND (reference sequence). DNA of the CDR3: TGTGCCAGTAGTATAGATCTCACAGGATTGTTGTATTTT. Encoded protein: CASSIDLTGLLYF. Variable domain in full (rest from reference TRBV19 and TRBJ2-3): DGGITQSPKYLFRKEGQNVTLSCEQNLNHDAMYWYRQDPGQGLRLIYYSQIVNDFQKGDIAEGYSVSREKKESFPLTVTSAQKNPTAFYLCASSIDLTGLLYFGPGTRLTVL.

V and J are TRBV7-6 and TRBJ1-5; 10 nucleotides agree with TRBD1. CDR1 is SGHVS and CDR2 is FNYEAQ in the germline V gene. The junction had 4 bases not matched to a gene; V was cut back by 1 base and J by 7 bases. The CDR3 length is 15 residues. CDR3 region: CASSLGQGAGQPQHF. CDR3 sequence (DNA): TGTGCCAGCAGCTTAGGACAGGGGGCTGGGCAGCCCCAGCATTTT.

The chain recombines TRBV5-6 with TRBJ2-6; 8 bases match TRBD2. V trimming: 4 bases; J trimming: 1 base; junction bases outside the gene matches: 13. Looked up from germline, CDR1 is SGHDT and CDR2 is YYEEEE. There are 19 residues in the CDR3. CDR3 sequence reads: CASSREGRGWKSGANVLTF. For the CDR3, the DNA is TGTGCCAGCAGCCGGGAGGGCAGGGGATGGAAATCTGGGGCCAACGTCCTGACTTTC.

This clone was recorded once. The V call is TRBV6-5, the J call TRBJ1-5; 9 bases are shared with TRBD1. CDR1 is MNHEY, CDR2 SVGAGI, per germline. Trimming at V came to 4 bases and at J to 7 bases, leaving 11 bases not matched to a gene. The CDR3 length is 16 residues. Written as DNA, the CDR3 is TGTGCCAGCAGTTTAAAGCCGGGACAGGGAGGGCAGCCCCAGCATTTT. Its translation is CASSLKPGQGGQPQHF.

The chain uses TRBV4-3 and TRBJ2-3; 7 nucleotides agree with TRBD2. Germline-derived CDR1 and CDR2 are LGHNA and YSLEER. This CDR3 is 16 amino acids long. The V segment lost 0 bases and the J segment 5 bases; nucleotides outside the gene matches: 8. CDR3 sequence reads: CASSQDRGGVRDTQYF. The CDR3 bases are TGCGCCAGCAGCCAAGATCGTGGGGGGGTACGAGATACGCAGTATTTT.

CDR3 in DNA: TGCGCCAGCGGGGGGACAGGTGAACTGGGGACCCAGTACTTC. This encodes CASGGTGELGTQYF. The chain links TRBV5-1 to TRBJ2-5; 8 bases fit TRBD1. CDR1 and CDR2 from the germline V gene are SGHRS and YFSETQ. The CDR3 runs to 14 residues. Trimming removed 7 bases from V and 7 bases from J; junction bases left unmatched: 12.

The chain couples TRBV7-9 to TRBJ2-7; TRBD1 matches at 11 bases. The CDR3 has 14 amino acids. V shed 5 bases, J shed 6 bases, and the junction held 6 bases outside the gene matches. Germline V gene data show CDR1 as SEHNR and CDR2 as FQNEAQ (reference sequence). CDR3 sequence reads: CASSKDRGQGEQYF. CDR3 DNA: TGTGCCAGCAGCAAGGACAGGGGGCAAGGCGAGCAGTACTTC.

This clone was recorded once. This chain joins TRBV13 and TRBJ2-1; the match to TRBD2 covers 8 bases. The CDR3 contains 15 residues. V was pared by 6 bases and J by 7 bases, with 11 bases of the junction left unmatched. In germline, CDR1 is PRHDT, CDR2 FYEKMQ (reference sequence). The CDR3 DNA sequence: TGTGCCAGCAGGGGCTTGCGCGGGGGGAGGAATGAGCAGTTCTTC. Translating gives CASRGLRGGRNEQFF.

The chain is built from TRBV27 and TRBJ1-4; 10 bases align to TRBD1. CDR1 and CDR2 (germline): MNHEY, SMNVEV (reference sequence). With 0 bases clipped from V and 7 bases from J, the junction kept 5 bases outside the gene matches. The length of the CDR3 is 16 residues. This CDR3 reads CASSLSPGTGVEKLFF. CDR3 coding DNA: TGTGCCAGCAGTTTATCGCCCGGGACAGGGGTTGAAAAACTGTTTTTT.

A few counts support this clone. V is TRBV12-2 and J is TRBJ2-2; the table names TRBD2, a call not compared with the DNA. TRBV12-2 is assigned pseudogene status. The CDR3 runs 15 residues. Here the CDR3 reads CASRLGPRGPGELFF. The DNA for the CDR3 is TGTGCAAGTCGCTTAGGCCCCCGAGGGCCCGGGGAGCTGTTTTTT.

The chain carries TRBV11-2 and TRBJ2-5, with D possibly matching TRBD2 (5 bases). This CDR3 contains 16 residues. Germline CDR1 is SGHAT and CDR2 is FQNNGV. V was clipped by 1 base and J by 2 bases, with 14 bases between them. The CDR3 here is CASSLAGYWGQETQYF. CDR3 DNA sequence: TGTGCCAGCAGCTTAGCGGGGTACTGGGGTCAAGAGACCCAGTACTTC.

The V call is TRBV9, the J call TRBJ1-4, with unresolved D. Trimming cost V 0 bases and J 6 bases, with 12 bases left between them. The CDR3 is 15 residues long. Germline assignment: CDR1 SGDLS and CDR2 YYNGEE. The CDR3 DNA is TGTGCCAGCAGCGTAGACGGGGTGCAGTATGAAAAACTGTTTTTT. It translates to CASSVDGVQYEKLFF.

The chain is built from TRBV7-8 and TRBJ2-7, with a weak D call TRBD2 (5 bases). The V and J ends lost 5 bases and 6 bases respectively, with 17 bases between them. This CDR3 is 14 amino acids long. Germline CDR1 reads SGHVS; CDR2 reads FQNEAQ. The CDR3 region has the DNA TGTGCCAGCAGCCCAACGAGGGAATGGGTCGAGCAGTACTTC. Residues: CASSPTREWVEQYF.

Here the CDR3 DNA reads TGCGCCAGCAGCCGGAAAACCGACAGGGTTTATGAAAAACTGTTTTTT. Translation: CASSRKTDRVYEKLFF. V gene TRBV4-1 combines with J gene TRBJ1-4; 7 nucleotides agree with TRBD1. V gave up 4 bases and J gave up 6 bases; unmatched junction bases: 11. The CDR3 is 16 residues long. Germline V gene data show CDR1 as MGHRA and CDR2 as YSYEKL.

This clone appeared a single time. The rearrangement uses TRBV6-4 and TRBJ1-5; 7 bases align to TRBD1. The CDR3 length is 20 residues. The trim removed 0 bases at V and 0 bases at J, leaving 14 bases unmatched. CDR1 and CDR2 from the germline V gene are MRHNA and SNTAGT. The CDR3 sequence is CASSDSPRDSGQYSNQPQHF. The CDR3 DNA sequence: TGTGCCAGCAGTGACTCCCCCCGGGACAGCGGACAATATAGCAATCAGCCCCAGCATTTT.

The J gene is TRBJ1-6, the V gene TRBV4-1; D gene unclear. V lost 5 bases and J lost 0, with 5 bases in between. The germline CDR1 and CDR2 sequences are MGHRA and YSYEKL. This CDR3 spans 14 amino acids. This CDR3 is CASSGSSYNSPLHF. The CDR3 coding sequence is TGCGCCAGCAGCGGGAGCTCCTATAATTCACCCCTCCACTTT.

The V gene is TRBV2, the J gene TRBJ1-2, with 8 bases identical to TRBD1. The V gene end was trimmed by 6 bases and the J gene end by 5 bases; junction bases not matched to a gene: 11. Germline assignment: CDR1 SNHLY and CDR2 FYNNEI. The CDR3 consists of 15 residues. DNA of the CDR3: TGTGCCAGCAGCGGTTCCTCGGACAGGGAGTATGGCTACACCTTC. It is translated as CASSGSSDREYGYTF.

The chain has TRBV18 and TRBJ2-1; no reliable D call. The ends were cut back, 0 bases at V and 2 bases at J, with 5 bases in the middle. The germline gives CDR1 KGHSH, CDR2 LQKENI. This CDR3 has 14 residues. The CDR3 DNA reads as TGTGCCAGCTCACCACCCTCTACCTACAATGAGCAGTTCTTC. Its protein product is CASSPPSTYNEQFF. Supplemented by reference TRBV18 and TRBJ2-1, the full variable domain reads NAGVMQNPRHLVRRRGQEARLRCSPMKGHSHVYWYRQLPEEGLKFMVYLQKENIIDESGMPKERFSAEFPKEGPSILRIQQVVRGDSAAYFCASSPPSTYNEQFFGPGTRLTVL.

The V and J genes are TRBV6-5 and TRBJ1-5; 8 nucleotides line up with TRBD1. Germline V gene lookup returns CDR1 MNHEY and CDR2 SVGAGI. The CDR3 extends over 14 amino acids. J was trimmed by 7 bases and V by 6 bases; bases with no gene match: 8. In DNA, the CDR3 is TGTGCCAGCAGCAGGGGGCGGGTTGGGCAGCCCCAGCATTTT. Translated, it gives CASSRGRVGQPQHF.